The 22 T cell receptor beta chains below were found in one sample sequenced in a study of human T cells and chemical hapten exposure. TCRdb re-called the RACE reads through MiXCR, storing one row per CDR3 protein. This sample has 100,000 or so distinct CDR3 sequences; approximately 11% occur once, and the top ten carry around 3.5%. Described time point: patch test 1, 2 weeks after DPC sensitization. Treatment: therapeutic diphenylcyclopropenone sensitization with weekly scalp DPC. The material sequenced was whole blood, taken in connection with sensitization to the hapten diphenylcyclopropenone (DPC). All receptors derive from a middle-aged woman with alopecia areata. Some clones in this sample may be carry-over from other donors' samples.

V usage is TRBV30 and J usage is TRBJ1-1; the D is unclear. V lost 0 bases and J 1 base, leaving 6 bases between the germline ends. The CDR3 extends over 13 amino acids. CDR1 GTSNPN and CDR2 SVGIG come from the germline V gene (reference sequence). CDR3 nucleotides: TGTGCCTGGAGTGTACCAGAGAACACTGAAGCTTTCTTT. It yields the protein CAWSVPENTEAFF.

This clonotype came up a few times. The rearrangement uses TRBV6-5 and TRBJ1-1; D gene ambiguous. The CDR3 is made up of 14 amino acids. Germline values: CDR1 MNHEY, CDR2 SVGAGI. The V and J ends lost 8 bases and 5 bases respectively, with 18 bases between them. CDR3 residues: CASGSGGLSTEAFF. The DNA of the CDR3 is TGTGCCAGCGGCTCCGGAGGGTTGAGTACTGAAGCTTTCTTT.

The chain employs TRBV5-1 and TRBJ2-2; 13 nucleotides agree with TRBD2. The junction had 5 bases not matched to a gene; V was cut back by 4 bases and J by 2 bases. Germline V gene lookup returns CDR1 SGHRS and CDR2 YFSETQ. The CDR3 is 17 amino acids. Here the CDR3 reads CASSPRTSGSNTGELFF. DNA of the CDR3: TGCGCCAGCAGCCCCAGGACTAGCGGGAGTAACACCGGGGAGCTGTTTTTT. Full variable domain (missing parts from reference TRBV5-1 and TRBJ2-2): KAGVTQTPRYLIKTRGQQVTLSCSPISGHRSVSWYQQTPGQGLQFLFEYFSETQRNKGNFPGRFSGRQFSNSRSEMNVSTLELGDSALYLCASSPRTSGSNTGELFFGEGSRLTVL.

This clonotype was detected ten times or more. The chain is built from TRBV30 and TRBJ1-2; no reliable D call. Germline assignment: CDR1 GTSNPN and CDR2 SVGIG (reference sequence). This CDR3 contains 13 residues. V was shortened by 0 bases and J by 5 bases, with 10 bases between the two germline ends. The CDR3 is CAWSVQLNYGYTF. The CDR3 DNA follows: TGTGCCTGGAGTGTACAACTCAATTATGGCTACACCTTC.

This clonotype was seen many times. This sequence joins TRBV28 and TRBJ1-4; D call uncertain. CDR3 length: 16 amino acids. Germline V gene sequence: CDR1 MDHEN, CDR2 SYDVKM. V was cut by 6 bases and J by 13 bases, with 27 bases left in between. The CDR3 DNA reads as TGTGCCAGCAGGGTAACCCTGGCTGCGAGAGGTGCACGACTGTTTTTT. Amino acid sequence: CASRVTLAARGARLFF. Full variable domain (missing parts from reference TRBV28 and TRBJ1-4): DVKVTQSSRYLVKRTGEKVFLECVQDMDHENMFWYRQDPGLGLRLIYFSYDVKMKEKGDIPEGYSVSREKKERFSLILESASTNQTSMYLCASRVTLAARGARLFFGSGTQLSVL.

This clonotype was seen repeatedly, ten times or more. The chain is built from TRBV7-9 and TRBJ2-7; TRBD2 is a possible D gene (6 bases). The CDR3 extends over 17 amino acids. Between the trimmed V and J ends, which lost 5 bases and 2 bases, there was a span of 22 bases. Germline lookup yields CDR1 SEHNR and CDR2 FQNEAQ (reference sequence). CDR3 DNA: TGTGCCAGCAGCCCCGGGGGTGGCGGGGTTACTCCCTACGAGCAGTACTTC. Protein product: CASSPGGGGVTPYEQYF. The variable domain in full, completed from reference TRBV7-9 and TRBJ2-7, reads DTGVSQNPRHKITKRGQNVTFRCDPISEHNRLYWYRQTLGQGPEFLTYFQNEAQLEKSRLLSDRFSAERPKGSFSTLEIQRTEQGDSAMYLCASSPGGGGVTPYEQYFGPGTRLTVT.

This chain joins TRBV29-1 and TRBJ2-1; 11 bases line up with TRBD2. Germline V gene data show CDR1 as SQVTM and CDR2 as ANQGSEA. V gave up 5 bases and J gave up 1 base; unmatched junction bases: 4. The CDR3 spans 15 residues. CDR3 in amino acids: CSVIGTSGSYNEQFF. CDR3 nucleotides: TGCAGCGTTATAGGGACTAGCGGTTCCTACAATGAGCAGTTCTTC.

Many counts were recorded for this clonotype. CDR3 sequence (DNA): TGTGCCAGCAGCTTCCTTCTTACAGCCGAGGGTGGCTACACCTTC. Protein: CASSFLLTAEGGYTF. The V gene is TRBV7-2, the J gene TRBJ1-2, with unresolved D. Between the trimmed V and J ends, which lost 3 bases and 7 bases, there was a span of 18 bases. Germline-derived CDR1 and CDR2 are SGHTA and FQGNSA. The length of the CDR3 is 15 residues.

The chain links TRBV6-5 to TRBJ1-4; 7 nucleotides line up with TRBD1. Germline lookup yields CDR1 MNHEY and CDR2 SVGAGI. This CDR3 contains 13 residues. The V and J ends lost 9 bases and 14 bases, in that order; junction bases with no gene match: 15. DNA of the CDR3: TGTGCCAGGAGGGACAGCCTTAATGATAAGCTGTTTTTT. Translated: CARRDSLNDKLFF.

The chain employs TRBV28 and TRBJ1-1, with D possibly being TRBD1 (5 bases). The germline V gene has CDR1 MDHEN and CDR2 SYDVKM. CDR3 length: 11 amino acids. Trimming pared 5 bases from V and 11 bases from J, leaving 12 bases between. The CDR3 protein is CASSGTSGAFF. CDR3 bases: TGTGCCAGCAGTGGGACCTCCGGGGCTTTCTTT.

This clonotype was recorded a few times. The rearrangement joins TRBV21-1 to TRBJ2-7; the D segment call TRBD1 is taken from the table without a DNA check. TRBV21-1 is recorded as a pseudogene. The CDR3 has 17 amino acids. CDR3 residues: CASPNWGELRSSYEQYF. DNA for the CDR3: TGTGCCAGCCCGAATTGGGGCGAGCTGAGGTCCTCCTACGAGCAGTACTTC.

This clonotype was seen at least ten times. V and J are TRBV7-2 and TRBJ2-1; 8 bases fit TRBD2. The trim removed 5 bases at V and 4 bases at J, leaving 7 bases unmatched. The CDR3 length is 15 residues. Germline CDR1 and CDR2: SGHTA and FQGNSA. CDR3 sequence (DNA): TGTGCCAGCAGCATAACTAGCGGACCTTACAATGAGCAGTTCTTC. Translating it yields CASSITSGPYNEQFF.

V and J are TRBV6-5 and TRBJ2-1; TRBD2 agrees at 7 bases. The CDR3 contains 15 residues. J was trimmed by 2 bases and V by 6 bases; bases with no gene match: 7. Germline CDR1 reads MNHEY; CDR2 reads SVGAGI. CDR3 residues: CASSFTSATYNEQFF. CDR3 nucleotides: TGTGCCAGCAGCTTCACTAGCGCAACCTACAATGAGCAGTTCTTC.

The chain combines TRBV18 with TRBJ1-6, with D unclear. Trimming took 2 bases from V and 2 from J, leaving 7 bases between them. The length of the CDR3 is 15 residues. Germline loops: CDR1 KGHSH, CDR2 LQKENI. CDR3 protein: CASSPGQTYNSPLHF. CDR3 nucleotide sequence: TGTGCCAGCTCACCAGGCCAGACCTATAATTCACCCCTCCACTTT.

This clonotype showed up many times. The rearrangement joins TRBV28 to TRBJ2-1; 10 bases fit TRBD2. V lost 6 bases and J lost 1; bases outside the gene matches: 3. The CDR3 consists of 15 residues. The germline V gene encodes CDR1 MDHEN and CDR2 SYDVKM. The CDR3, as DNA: TGTGCCAGCAGGGGACTAGCGCCTTCCTACAATGAGCAGTTCTTC. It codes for CASRGLAPSYNEQFF.

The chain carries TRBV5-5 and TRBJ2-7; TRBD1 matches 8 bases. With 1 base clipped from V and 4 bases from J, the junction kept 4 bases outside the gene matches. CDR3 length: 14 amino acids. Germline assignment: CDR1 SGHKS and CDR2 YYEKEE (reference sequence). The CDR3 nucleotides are TGTGCCAGCAGCTTGTACCAGGGGGCTTACGAGCAGTACTTC. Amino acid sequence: CASSLYQGAYEQYF.

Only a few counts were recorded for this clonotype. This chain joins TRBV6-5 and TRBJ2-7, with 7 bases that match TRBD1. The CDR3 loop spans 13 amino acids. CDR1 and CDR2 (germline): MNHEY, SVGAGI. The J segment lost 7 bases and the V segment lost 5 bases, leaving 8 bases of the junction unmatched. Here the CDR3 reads CASSKTGLREQYF. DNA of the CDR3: TGTGCCAGCAGTAAGACAGGGCTGAGAGAGCAGTACTTC.

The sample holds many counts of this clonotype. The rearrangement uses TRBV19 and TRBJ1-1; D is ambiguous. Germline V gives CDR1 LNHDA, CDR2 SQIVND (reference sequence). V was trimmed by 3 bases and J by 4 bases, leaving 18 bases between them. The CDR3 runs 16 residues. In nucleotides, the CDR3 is TGTGCCAGTAGTATCGGAGCAGGCTCCGTGGGCACTGAAGCTTTCTTT. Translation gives CASSIGAGSVGTEAFF.

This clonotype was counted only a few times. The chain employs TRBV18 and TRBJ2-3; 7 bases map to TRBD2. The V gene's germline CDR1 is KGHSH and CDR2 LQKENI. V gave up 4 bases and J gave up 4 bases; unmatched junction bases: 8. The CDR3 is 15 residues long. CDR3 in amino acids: CASSRGEGNADTQYF. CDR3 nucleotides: TGTGCCAGCTCACGAGGGGAGGGGAACGCAGATACGCAGTATTTT.

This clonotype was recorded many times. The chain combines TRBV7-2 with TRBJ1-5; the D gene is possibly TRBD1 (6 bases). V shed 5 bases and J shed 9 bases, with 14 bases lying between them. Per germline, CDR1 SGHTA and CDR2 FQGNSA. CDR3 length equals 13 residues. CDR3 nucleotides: TGTGCCAGCAGCGGGCAGGGGAGGCTGCCCCAGCATTTT. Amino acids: CASSGQGRLPQHF.

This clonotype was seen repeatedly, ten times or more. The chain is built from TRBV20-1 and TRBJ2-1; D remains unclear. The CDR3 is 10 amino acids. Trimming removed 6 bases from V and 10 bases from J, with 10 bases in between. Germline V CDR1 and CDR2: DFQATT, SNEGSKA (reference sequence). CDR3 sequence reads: CSAPEAEQFF. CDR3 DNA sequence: TGCAGTGCCCCCGAAGCGGAGCAGTTCTTC.

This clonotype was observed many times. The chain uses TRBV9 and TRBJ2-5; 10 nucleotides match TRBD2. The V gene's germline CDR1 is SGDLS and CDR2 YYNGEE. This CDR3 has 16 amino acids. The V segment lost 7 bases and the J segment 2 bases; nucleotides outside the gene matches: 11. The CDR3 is CASASGGLVSQETQYF. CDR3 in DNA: TGTGCCAGCGCTAGCGGGGGCCTTGTATCACAAGAGACCCAGTACTTC.